Presented here are 25 T cell receptor beta chains from one specimen sequenced in a study of molecular identifiers for immune sequencing clone quantification. Each CDR3 protein gets one entry after TCRdb re-called the PCR reads with MiXCR. This sample has about 640,000 distinct CDR3 sequences, with nearly 20% found just once. The sample comprised naive CD8+ T cells from blood, with Jurkat cell RNA spiked in. Regarding subset: FACS-sorted CD8+CD4-CCR7+CD45RA+ naive T cells. The origin of the receptors is a human donor in good health. Some libraries in this study had Jurkat cell RNA spiked in.

This clonotype showed up many times. The CDR3 DNA is TGTGCCAGCACCCAGGCCCCGGGGGCAGGAAACATTCAGTACTTC. Its translation: CASTQAPGAGNIQYF. V usage is TRBV7-9 and J usage is TRBJ2-4; the D call may be TRBD1 or TRBD2 (6 bases each). V lost 7 bases, J lost 6 bases, and 19 bases lay in between. This CDR3 spans 15 amino acids. Per the germline V gene, CDR1 is SEHNR and CDR2 is FQNEAQ (reference sequence).

A word on this clonotype: Being one base from a much bigger clone, this may be a read error. The CDR3 ends on some other residue instead of the conserved phenylalanine or tryptophan, so this is likely a read error. J is TRBJ1-5 and V is TRBV27; D is undetermined. Trimming stripped 4 bases from V and 1 base from J, with 11 bases between. The CDR3 runs 15 residues. CDR1 is MNHEY, CDR2 SMNVEV, per germline (reference sequence). CDR3 protein: CASSSHLRSNQPQHY. The DNA for the CDR3 is TGTGCCAGCAGTTCCCATCTTCGAAGCAATCAGCCCCAGCATTAT.

This clonotype was recorded at least ten times. The V and J genes are TRBV5-6 and TRBJ2-5; TRBD1 is a possible D gene (6 bases). Germline V lookup: CDR1 SGHDT, CDR2 YYEEEE. V gave up 4 bases and J gave up 1 base, with 14 bases separating them. CDR3 length equals 15 residues. The CDR3 DNA reads TGTGCCAGCAGCCCGGGACAACCCCGCCAAGAGACCCAGTACTTC. This translates into CASSPGQPRQETQYF.

This clonotype has just a few counts. The chain is built from TRBV6-5 and TRBJ1-2; tentative D call: TRBD1 (6 bases). Germline V gene sequence: CDR1 MNHEY, CDR2 SVGAGI. CDR3 length: 13 residues. V was clipped by 6 bases and J by 2 bases, with 10 bases between them. The CDR3: CASRTTGNYGYTF. The CDR3 DNA is TGTGCCAGCAGAACAACAGGGAACTATGGCTACACCTTC.

This clonotype was counted many times. V and J are TRBV7-2 and TRBJ2-1; D gene unclear. This CDR3 has 14 amino acids. CDR1 and CDR2 (germline): SGHTA, FQGNSA. V gave up 1 base and J gave up 2 bases, with 6 bases separating them. This CDR3 reads CASSLVGPYNEQFF. The CDR3 DNA is TGTGCCAGCAGCTTAGTCGGACCCTACAATGAGCAGTTCTTC.

This clonotype was observed at least ten times. The chain has TRBV7-9 and TRBJ2-5, with 7 nucleotides matching TRBD1. J gave up 5 bases and V 4 bases, and 10 bases lay outside the gene matches. This CDR3 spans 15 amino acids. Germline values: CDR1 SEHNR, CDR2 FQNEAQ (reference sequence). The CDR3 bases are TGTGCCAGCAGCTCCGACAGGGACCCACCCGAGACCCAGTACTTC. This gives the protein CASSSDRDPPETQYF.

This clonotype was seen more than once but under ten times. The chain combines TRBV20-1 with TRBJ2-1; D might be TRBD1 or TRBD2, each matching 5 bases. Germline V gene sequence: CDR1 DFQATT, CDR2 SNEGSKA (reference sequence). There are 13 residues in the CDR3. Trimming removed 6 bases at V and 6 bases at J, with 15 bases between. CDR3 region: CSAPSGLGNEQFF. CDR3 DNA sequence: TGCAGTGCCCCATCGGGGCTTGGCAATGAGCAGTTCTTC.

The chain is built from TRBV4-2 and TRBJ1-1; D is uncertain. Germline V gene data show CDR1 as LGHNA and CDR2 as YNFKEQ. This CDR3 comprises 14 residues. With 0 bases removed from V and 1 base from J, the gap between germline ends came to 6 bases. In DNA, the CDR3 is TGTGCCAGCAGCCAAGATCCAGGGAACACTGAAGCTTTCTTT. Encoded protein: CASSQDPGNTEAFF.

This clonotype occurred a few times. With a much larger clone just one base away, this may be a read error. This chain connects TRBV2 to TRBJ1-5; TRBD1 agrees at 10 bases. The V and J ends lost 5 bases and 5 bases, in that order; junction bases with no gene match: 6. CDR1 SNHLY and CDR2 FYNNEI come from the germline V gene. This CDR3 has 15 amino acids. This CDR3 is CASSKGTGAYQPQHF. DNA of the CDR3: TGTGCCAGCAGTAAGGGGACAGGGGCCTATCAGCCCCAGCATTTT.

This clonotype was recorded many times. V is TRBV6-2 or TRBV6-3 and J is TRBJ1-5; D might be TRBD1 (6 bases). CDR1 is MNHEY, CDR2 SVGEGT, per germline. V lost 2 bases and J lost 0, with 11 bases in between. CDR3 length equals 16 residues. The CDR3 DNA reads TGTGCCAGCAGTTACCCGGACAGTTATAGCAATCAGCCCCAGCATTTT. This codes for CASSYPDSYSNQPQHF.

This clonotype was observed at least ten times. The chain uses TRBV13 and TRBJ2-2, with D perhaps TRBD2 (6 bases). Germline V gives CDR1 PRHDT, CDR2 FYEKMQ (reference sequence). There are 17 residues in the CDR3. V was clipped by 1 base and J by 0 bases, with 12 bases between them. Written as DNA, the CDR3 is TGTGCCAGCAGCTTAGTGCCGGGAGCGGCGAACACCGGGGAGCTGTTTTTT. This codes for CASSLVPGAANTGELFF.

On this clonotype: A much larger clone differs by one base, so this may be a read error. Without the conserved terminal phenylalanine or tryptophan, this CDR3 likely stems from a read error. The rearrangement links TRBV3-1 to TRBJ2-5; possibly TRBD1 or TRBD2 for D (5 bases each). V was shortened by 4 bases and J by 4 bases, with 19 bases between the two germline ends. CDR1 and CDR2 (germline): LGHDT, YNNKEL (reference sequence). The CDR3 spans 16 residues. The CDR3 sequence is CASSPLRGVAAETQYS. The CDR3 nucleotides read TGTGCCAGCAGCCCTCTACGAGGGGTAGCCGCAGAGACCCAGTACTCC.

This chain connects TRBV27 to TRBJ1-1; weak D call: TRBD1 (6 bases). Germline V gene lookup returns CDR1 MNHEY and CDR2 SMNVEV (reference sequence). There are 16 residues in the CDR3. V lost 0 bases and J 1 base, leaving 12 bases between the germline ends. DNA for the CDR3: TGTGCCAGCAGTTTATCGTACAGGGTCCGGAACACTGAAGCTTTCTTT. Its protein is CASSLSYRVRNTEAFF.

This clonotype came up many times. V gene TRBV4-3 combines with J gene TRBJ2-7; 13 bases are shared with TRBD2. CDR3 length: 16 amino acids. The V gene end was trimmed by 2 bases and the J gene end by 4 bases; junction bases not matched to a gene: 5. Germline values: CDR1 LGHNA, CDR2 YSLEER. DNA of the CDR3: TGCGCCAGCAGCCAACAACTAGCGGGGGGGCAGTACGAGCAGTACTTC. Its protein product is CASSQQLAGGQYEQYF.

In its sample, this clonotype was seen a few times. This chain uses TRBV7-6 with TRBJ2-2, with no clear D. The CDR3 contains 15 residues. V was shortened by 3 bases and J by 2 bases, with 10 bases between the two germline ends. Per the germline V gene, CDR1 is SGHVS and CDR2 is FNYEAQ. The CDR3 DNA sequence: TGTGCCAGCAGCTTTGGTAGTAGAAACACCGGGGAGCTGTTTTTT. It translates to CASSFGSRNTGELFF.

A remark on this clonotype: A much larger clone is a single base away; this may be a read error. V and J are TRBV30 and TRBJ1-5; D is perhaps TRBD1 (6 bases). The CDR3 spans 15 residues. V lost 2 bases and J lost 12, with 23 bases in between. Germline assignment: CDR1 GTSNPN and CDR2 SVGIG (reference sequence). The CDR3 DNA reads TGTGCCTGGAGTTCCCTTTTGGGGGGCTATGAGCTCCAGCATTTT. Translation gives CAWSSLLGGYELQHF.

The chain's CDR3 is CASSAGTSNSVTQYF. For the CDR3, the DNA is TGTGCCAGCAGCGCCGGGACTAGCAATTCAGTTACGCAGTATTTT. The chain recombines TRBV9 with TRBJ2-3; TRBD2 matches 9 bases. V was clipped by 3 bases and J by 8 bases; unmatched bases: 10. From germline, CDR1 is SGDLS and CDR2 YYNGEE. The CDR3 length is 15 residues.

This clonotype turned up a few times. The V call is TRBV19, the J call TRBJ2-3; the D is unclear. The germline V and J ends were trimmed by 2 bases and 2 bases, with 8 bases remaining between them. CDR3 length: 14 amino acids. CDR1 is LNHDA and CDR2 is SQIVND in the germline V gene (reference sequence). Here the CDR3 reads CASSIPQYTDTQYF. The CDR3 DNA is TGTGCCAGTAGTATACCCCAGTACACAGATACGCAGTATTTT. Combining the CDR3 with reference TRBV19 and TRBJ2-3 gives the whole variable domain DGGITQSPKYLFRKEGQNVTLSCEQNLNHDAMYWYRQDPGQGLRLIYYSQIVNDFQKGDIAEGYSVSREKKESFPLTVTSAQKNPTAFYLCASSIPQYTDTQYFGPGTRLTVL.

This clonotype was observed at least ten times. The chain combines TRBV7-9 with TRBJ1-4; the match to TRBD1 covers 8 bases. This CDR3 contains 14 residues. V gave up 5 bases and J gave up 7 bases; unmatched junction bases: 6. In germline, CDR1 is SEHNR, CDR2 FQNEAQ (reference sequence). CDR3 DNA sequence: TGTGCCAGCAGCCCTCCCGGGACAGGTGAAAAACTGTTTTTT. Its translation: CASSPPGTGEKLFF.

For this clonotype: A read error is possible here, since a much larger clone lies one base away. V is TRBV6-2 or TRBV6-3 and J is TRBJ2-5, with D tentatively TRBD2 (6 bases). The CDR3 contains 15 residues. Per germline, CDR1 MNHEY and CDR2 SVGEGT. The CDR3 region is CANSEWREYQETQYF. The CDR3 bases are TGTGCCAACAGTGAGTGGCGGGAATACCAAGAGACCCAGTACTTC.

This clonotype was observed many times. This rearrangement joins TRBV4-3 to TRBJ2-4; D is unclear. CDR3 length: 15 amino acids. Germline values: CDR1 LGHNA, CDR2 YSLEER. Between the trimmed V and J ends, which lost 1 base and 1 base, there was a span of 8 bases. CDR3 amino acids: CASSQAAGAKNIQYF. In DNA, the CDR3 is TGCGCCAGCAGCCAAGCGGCCGGGGCCAAAAACATTCAGTACTTC.

The chain is built from TRBV19 and TRBJ1-1; D is uncertain. V was clipped by 1 base and J by 1 base, with 10 bases between them. CDR1 is LNHDA and CDR2 is SQIVND in the germline V gene (reference sequence). This CDR3 has 15 residues. The CDR3 loop is CASSIAGPPNTEAFF. CDR3 in DNA: TGTGCCAGTAGTATAGCTGGGCCCCCGAACACTGAAGCTTTCTTT.

This clonotype has at least ten counts. The chain combines TRBV2 with TRBJ2-5; either TRBD1 or TRBD2 may supply D (5 bases each). This CDR3 contains 15 residues. The V end was cut by 7 bases, the J end by 4 bases, with 19 bases between. The V gene's germline CDR1 is SNHLY and CDR2 FYNNEI. The CDR3 bases are TGTGCCAGCATCGGGACGGGACGGCAGGGAGAGACCCAGTACTTC. It encodes CASIGTGRQGETQYF.

This clonotype appeared many times. CDR3 sequence (DNA): TGTGCCAGCTCACAAGCGGCCAAAAACATTCAGTACTTC. This codes for CASSQAAKNIQYF. V usage is TRBV18 and J usage is TRBJ2-4; D is undetermined. Trimming removed 4 bases at V and 1 base at J, with 5 bases between. The CDR3 runs 13 residues. Germline-derived CDR1 and CDR2 are KGHSH and LQKENI.

This clonotype was seen many times. The V and J genes are TRBV30 and TRBJ2-2; no firm D call. The CDR3 has 14 amino acids. Germline V gene lookup returns CDR1 GTSNPN and CDR2 SVGIG (reference sequence). V was clipped by 0 bases and J by 13 bases, with 18 bases between them. This chain's CDR3 is CAWSVASPPLGLFF. The CDR3 nucleotides read TGTGCCTGGAGTGTAGCGTCCCCCCCTTTAGGGCTGTTTTTT.